A selection of T cell receptor beta chains follows, all from one sample in a study of blood T cell repertoires in COVID-19. The assay was immunoSEQ multiplex PCR, and TCRdb's table has in-frame clones only and misses some. The sample consists of about 170,000 clones, 70% to 90% of them appearing once. The sample consisted of peripheral blood. All receptors derive from a woman of 80 years or more in a cohort sampled during active or convalescent COVID-19. CDR3s leave out the opening cysteine and the closing phenylalanine or tryptophan. Fields, in order: V gene, clone size, CDR3 protein. Some rows mark clone size as missing; the rest say once, few, many or name a class of expanded clone.

TRBV3-1/TRBV3-2 NA ASSPSGSIADTQY
TRBV5-4 NA ASSLGTGTMNTEAF
TRBV5-1 NA ASSPKDRANYGYT
TRBV28 NA ASSFSGQGKPLNGYT
TRBV4-1 NA ASSHPSGRFNEQF
TRBV19 NA ASQTGGVVTGELF
TRBV5-1 few ASSLVGAGSGNTIY
TRBV9 once ASSAAQRSPLH
TRBV29-1 NA SVPTKTAFYGYT
TRBV9 NA ASSVVPSGGYLGTDTQY
TRBV2 NA ASSEGRWGDQPQH
TRBV27 NA ASSSIAGAKNEQF
TRBV7-9 NA ASSFPDSNEKLF
TRBV28 NA ASSLQRTDSNQPQH
TRBV5-4 NA ASSPLASNTGELF
TRBV7-2 NA ASSLDRQMGEQF
TRBV5-1 NA ASSPSVNTEAF
TRBV5-4 NA ASSLVNRGTGELF
TRBV21-1 NA ARVEGRTEAF
TRBV28 NA ASTRTGNGYT
TRBV3-1/TRBV3-2 NA ASSQDGLGASYTDTQY
TRBV5-1 NA ASSHDSGMTQF
TRBV3-1/TRBV3-2 NA ASSQDRAEAF
TRBV3-1/TRBV3-2 few ASSHAGSSYEQY
TRBV25-1 many ASRKTGSFSNSPLH
TRBV7-8 NA ASSTRPAVARSTDTQY
TRBV7-2 NA ASSVRQGAQSSYEQY
TRBV6-6 NA ASSYTGLQLGEQF
TRBV30 NA AWRVVGSTRTASNYGYT
TRBV27 NA ASNLRTGALPRSSQFEQF
TRBV18 NA ASSPSSGMSTDTQY
TRBV6-5 once ASRATGAGTDTQY
TRBV2 NA ASSPLAGVNNEQF
TRBV6-4 NA ASSDSMRDYGYT
TRBV5-1 NA ASRLGQSSGNTIY
TRBV18 once ASSPRQGHNSPLH
TRBV2 NA ASMPVGNEKLF
TRBV5-4 few ASSLNRATSNYGYT
TRBV4-3 NA ASSQDGQTSNYGYT
TRBV5-4 NA ASSWEGETSGHEQY
TRBV7-7 NA ASSQGNTDTQY